The 24 T cell receptor beta chains in this list originate from one sample, sequenced in a study of T cells after yellow fever vaccination (dated by TCRdb to between 2017 and 2020). The treatment or condition label for this specimen denotes: live attenuated yellow fever vaccine strain. Libraries were built with 5' RACE. TCRdb shows the sequencer as Illumina NovaSeq 6000. The raw public data were reprocessed by TCRdb itself: fastp quality trimming at Q25, MiXCR clonotype calling, in-frame beta chains only. All rows with the same CDR3 protein become a single entry with the most common DNA and genes. Across this sample there are some 340,000 distinct CDR3 sequences, with roughly 4.3% seen only once. Jointly, the top ten make up 20% to 25% of the sample. This specimen consisted of PBMCs, obtained 5 days after the yellow fever booster vaccination. The receptor set was obtained from a man younger than 35 who received the YFV17D yellow fever vaccine.

This clonotype was seen repeatedly, ten times or more. The rearrangement uses TRBV29-1 and TRBJ2-3, with D perhaps TRBD2 (5 bases). The CDR3 is 15 amino acids. V gave up 0 bases and J gave up 2 bases, with 12 bases separating them. Looked up from germline, CDR1 is SQVTM and CDR2 is ANQGSEA. CDR3 amino acids: CSVEERRPFTDTQYF. In DNA form, the CDR3 reads TGCAGCGTTGAAGAGCGGAGGCCGTTCACAGATACGCAGTATTTT.

This clonotype was detected many times. DNA of the CDR3: TGTGCCAGCAGCTTGATCGTCAATGAGCAGTTCTTC. It yields the protein CASSLIVNEQFF. The chain is built from TRBV5-4 and TRBJ2-1; D remains ambiguous. The germline CDR1 and CDR2 sequences are SGHNT and YYREEE (reference sequence). V dropped 1 base and J dropped 6 bases, with 5 bases sitting between them. This CDR3 contains 12 residues.

This clonotype was found many times. The chain combines TRBV5-1 with TRBJ2-3, with D possibly matching TRBD2 (6 bases). The CDR3 is 13 residues long. V was trimmed by 4 bases and J by 6 bases, leaving 12 bases between them. Germline CDR1 reads SGHRS; CDR2 reads YFSETQ. The CDR3 loop is CASSKGLSDTQYF. Here the CDR3 DNA reads TGCGCCAGCAGCAAGGGACTTTCTGATACGCAGTATTTT.

Only a few counts were recorded for this clonotype. The chain couples TRBV5-1 to TRBJ1-4; the D gene is possibly TRBD1 (5 bases). V was pared by 6 bases and J by 0 bases, with 9 bases between. The CDR3 is 14 residues long. Germline-derived CDR1 and CDR2 are SGHRS and YFSETQ. The CDR3 sequence is CASTATATNEKLFF. CDR3 DNA: TGCGCCAGCACCGCGACAGCAACTAATGAAAAACTGTTTTTT.

This clonotype occurred many times. This sequence joins TRBV4-1 and TRBJ2-7, with no clear D. Trimming took off 1 base at V and 0 bases at J, with 10 bases between the two ends. The CDR3 contains 15 residues. Germline V gene sequence: CDR1 MGHRA, CDR2 YSYEKL. CDR3 amino acids: CASSQVLSLSYEQYF. The CDR3 nucleotides are TGCGCCAGCAGCCAAGTCCTATCGCTCTCCTACGAGCAGTACTTC.

The J gene is TRBJ2-5, the V gene TRBV4-2; tentative D call: TRBD2 (7 bases). This CDR3 contains 13 residues. CDR1 is LGHNA and CDR2 is YNFKEQ in the germline V gene. The V gene lost 4 bases and the J gene lost 6 bases, with 12 bases spanning the gap. CDR3 sequence (DNA): TGTGCCAGCAGCCCAAAGGGGGGGAAGACCCAGTACTTC. Protein product: CASSPKGGKTQYF.

The table lists this clonotype with a few counts. The gene calls are TRBV20-1 and TRBJ2-1; D is uncertain. Trimming removed 6 bases at V and 10 bases at J, with 13 bases between. The CDR3 is 11 residues long. The germline V gene encodes CDR1 DFQATT and CDR2 SNEGSKA (reference sequence). The CDR3 sequence is CSAPNRWEQFF. CDR3 nucleotide sequence: TGCAGTGCCCCCAATAGGTGGGAGCAGTTCTTC.

V and J are TRBV6-2 or TRBV6-3 and TRBJ1-2; TRBD1 matches 8 bases. Germline V lookup: CDR1 MNHEY, CDR2 SVGEGT. CDR3 size: 13 residues. V was clipped by 8 bases and J by 7 bases; unmatched bases: 9. CDR3 protein: CASSDRDGGGYTF. CDR3 bases: TGTGCCAGCTCGGACAGGGACGGTGGTGGCTACACCTTC.

This clonotype was observed at least ten times. DNA for the CDR3: TGTGCCAGCAGTTACGTAGCGGGGGGCCCACACAATGAGCAGTTCTTC. It encodes CASSYVAGGPHNEQFF. The rearrangement uses TRBV6-5 and TRBJ2-1; 10 bases are a match to TRBD2. Losses at the gene ends were 2 bases for V and 5 bases for J; bases not matched to a gene: 6. The CDR3 contains 16 residues. CDR1 MNHEY and CDR2 SVGAGI come from the germline V gene.

This clonotype was found a few times. This sequence joins TRBV6-6 and TRBJ2-2; tentative D call: TRBD1 (5 bases). This CDR3 contains 15 residues. With 6 bases removed from V and 6 bases from J, the gap between germline ends came to 17 bases. The germline V gene encodes CDR1 MNHNY and CDR2 SVGAGI (reference sequence). The CDR3 region is CASSPHLGRAGELFF. The CDR3 DNA reads as TGTGCCAGCAGCCCTCACTTAGGCAGGGCCGGGGAGCTGTTTTTT.

This clonotype occurred many times. This rearrangement joins TRBV29-1 to TRBJ2-1, with a weak D call TRBD2 (7 bases). Germline V gene data show CDR1 as SQVTM and CDR2 as ANQGSEA. CDR3 length: 14 amino acids. Trimming cost V 6 bases and J 8 bases, with 20 bases left between them. CDR3 DNA sequence: TGCAGCGTGGATGACGTTCGGGGGGCGGATGAGCAGTTCTTC. Encoded protein: CSVDDVRGADEQFF.

The chain recombines TRBV7-9 with TRBJ1-2; TRBD1 aligns across 7 bases. Germline assignment: CDR1 SEHNR and CDR2 FQNEAQ (reference sequence). The CDR3 extends over 14 amino acids. V dropped 4 bases and J dropped 4; count of bases not matched to a gene: 6. CDR3 region: CASSSGTDIYGYTF. For the CDR3, the DNA is TGTGCCAGCAGCTCTGGGACAGACATCTATGGCTACACCTTC.

The genes are TRBV28 and TRBJ2-3, with 8 bases matching TRBD2. Trimming at V came to 8 bases and at J to 8 bases, leaving 15 bases not matched to a gene. Per germline, CDR1 MDHEN and CDR2 SYDVKM. This CDR3 is built from 15 residues. This CDR3 reads CASLNTAGGPPTQYF. Here the CDR3 DNA reads TGTGCCAGCCTTAATACGGCGGGGGGACCGCCTACGCAGTATTTT.

This clonotype was observed many times. The J gene is TRBJ2-1, the V gene TRBV5-6; D may be TRBD2 (6 bases). The CDR3 consists of 15 residues. Germline V CDR1 and CDR2: SGHDT, YYEEEE. With 4 bases removed from V and 5 bases from J, the gap between germline ends came to 16 bases. The CDR3 DNA is TGTGCCAGCAGCAGCCCCCGGGACTCGCACAATGAGCAGTTCTTC. It codes for CASSSPRDSHNEQFF. Full variable domain (rest looked up from reference TRBV5-6 and TRBJ2-1): DAGVTQSPTHLIKTRGQQVTLRCSPKSGHDTVSWYQQALGQGPQFIFQYYEEEERQRGNFPDRFSGHQFPNYSSELNVNALLLGDSALYLCASSSPRDSHNEQFFGPGTRLTVL.

The chain uses TRBV20-1 and TRBJ2-7; D unresolved. Trimming stripped 3 bases from V and 7 bases from J, with 13 bases between. CDR1 is DFQATT, CDR2 SNEGSKA, per germline (reference sequence). This CDR3 spans 12 amino acids. CDR3 protein: CSARTGPWEQYV. The CDR3 DNA sequence: TGCAGTGCTAGGACGGGCCCTTGGGAGCAGTACGTC.

This clonotype has more than one count but fewer than ten. V gene TRBV5-1 combines with J gene TRBJ2-5, with D unresolved. Looked up from germline, CDR1 is SGHRS and CDR2 is YFSETQ. The CDR3 totals 13 residues. Between the trimmed V and J ends, which lost 1 base and 8 bases, there was a span of 12 bases. CDR3 loop: CASSLNNQETQYF. CDR3 nucleotide sequence: TGCGCCAGCAGCTTGAACAACCAGGAAACCCAGTACTTC.

This clonotype was detected many times. The chain is built from TRBV6-5 and TRBJ2-1; maybe TRBD2 (6 bases). From germline, CDR1 is MNHEY and CDR2 SVGAGI. The CDR3 spans 15 residues. The ends were cut back, 5 bases at V and 1 base at J, with 12 bases in the middle. The CDR3 nucleotides are TGTGCCAGCAGTGGAGGGACTTCATCCTACAATGAGCAGTTCTTC. Its protein product is CASSGGTSSYNEQFF.

The rearrangement joins TRBV3-1 to TRBJ1-2, with D tentatively TRBD1 (6 bases). Trimming took off 3 bases at V and 4 bases at J, with 18 bases between the two ends. Germline values: CDR1 LGHDT, CDR2 YNNKEL (reference sequence). This CDR3 region has 16 residues. CDR3 sequence reads: CASSQSVQGFGYGYTF. The CDR3, as DNA: TGTGCCAGCAGCCAGTCCGTACAGGGATTCGGCTATGGCTACACCTTC.

This clonotype was counted only a few times. The J gene is TRBJ1-5, the V gene TRBV10-3; D ambiguous. The CDR3 runs 15 residues. The germline V and J ends were trimmed by 10 bases and 2 bases, with 18 bases remaining between them. CDR1 is ENHRY and CDR2 is SYGVKD in the germline V gene. CDR3 bases: TGTGCCACCTCCGACAATCTCCGGGGCAATCAGCCCCAGCATTTT. As protein: CATSDNLRGNQPQHF.

V usage is TRBV7-3 and J usage is TRBJ2-7; the D call may be TRBD1 or TRBD2 (5 bases each). The CDR3 runs to 15 residues. From germline, CDR1 is SGHTA and CDR2 FQGTGA. Between the trimmed V and J ends, which lost 5 bases and 2 bases, there was a span of 16 bases. CDR3 sequence: CASSDMGEGAYEQYF. CDR3 nucleotide sequence: TGTGCCAGCAGCGACATGGGGGAAGGGGCCTACGAGCAGTACTTC.

This clonotype was counted at least ten times. The gene calls are TRBV5-5 and TRBJ2-7; D is tentatively TRBD1 or TRBD2 (5 bases each). V was trimmed by 4 bases and J by 1 base, leaving 15 bases between them. Germline CDR1 reads SGHKS; CDR2 reads YYEKEE (reference sequence). The CDR3 spans 15 residues. CDR3 region: CASSRTGTESYEQYV. The CDR3 DNA reads TGTGCCAGCAGCAGAACCGGGACGGAATCCTACGAGCAGTACGTC.

This clonotype occurred many times. The gene calls are TRBV20-1 and TRBJ2-7, with D possibly called TRBD1 or TRBD2 (5 bases each). Germline V gene sequence: CDR1 DFQATT, CDR2 SNEGSKA (reference sequence). This CDR3 comprises 15 residues. V was pared by 4 bases and J by 3 bases, with 19 bases between. The CDR3 sequence is CSATPRGAPFYEQYV. The CDR3 nucleotides read TGCAGTGCTACCCCGAGAGGGGCTCCCTTCTACGAGCAGTACGTC.

This sequence joins TRBV5-1 and TRBJ1-5; D call uncertain. The V and J ends lost 1 base and 4 bases respectively, with 12 bases between them. Germline V lookup: CDR1 SGHRS, CDR2 YFSETQ. The CDR3 runs to 15 residues. The CDR3 nucleotides read TGCGCCAGCAGCTTGATTGGAGGGTTTAATCAGCCCCAGCATTTT. Amino acids: CASSLIGGFNQPQHF.

The chain recombines TRBV6-1 with TRBJ1-1, with D perhaps matching TRBD1 (5 bases). The CDR3 runs to 14 residues. V was cut by 7 bases and J by 3 bases, with 15 bases left in between. Germline V gene data show CDR1 as MNHNS and CDR2 as SASEGT. The CDR3 protein is CASTRDWSDTEAFF. The CDR3 nucleotides are TGTGCCAGCACCCGGGACTGGAGCGACACTGAAGCTTTCTTT.